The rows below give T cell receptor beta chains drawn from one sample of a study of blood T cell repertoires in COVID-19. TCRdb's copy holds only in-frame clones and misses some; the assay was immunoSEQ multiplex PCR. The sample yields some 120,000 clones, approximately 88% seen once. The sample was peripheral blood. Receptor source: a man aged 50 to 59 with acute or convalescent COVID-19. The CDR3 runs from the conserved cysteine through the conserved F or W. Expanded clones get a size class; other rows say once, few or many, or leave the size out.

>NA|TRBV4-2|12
CASSQADSPLHF
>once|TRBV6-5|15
CASSYYGGGKYEQYF
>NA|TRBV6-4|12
CASREWDTEAFF
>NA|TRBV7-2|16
CASSHRGGSPTYEQYF
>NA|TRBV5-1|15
CASSFGGTNTGELFF
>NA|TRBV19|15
CASTQREGLGSPLHF
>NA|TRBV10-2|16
CASSEGRASGYNEQFF
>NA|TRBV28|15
CASSKPGLESYEQYF
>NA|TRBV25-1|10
CASGSGAQYF
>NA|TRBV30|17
CAWTAGTGVLGANVLTF
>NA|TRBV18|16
CASSPRAGLNTGELFF
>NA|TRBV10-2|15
CASSLSLAESYEQYF
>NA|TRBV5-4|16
CASSLGAGRSSYEQYF
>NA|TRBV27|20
CASSPLQAILAGGHQETQYF
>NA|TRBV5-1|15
CASSLEVAGQETQYF
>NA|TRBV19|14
CASSIRDRGDEQYF
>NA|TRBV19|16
CASSPLAGGRYNEQFF
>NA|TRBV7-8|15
CASSGYWTGGQPQHF
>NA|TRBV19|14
CASSKFDSGYGYTF
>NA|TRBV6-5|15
CASSRLAGGTGELFF
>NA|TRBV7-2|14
CASSPAGHNYGYTF
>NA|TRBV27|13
CASSLVKTGGMHF
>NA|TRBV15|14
CATSRDRGWETQYF
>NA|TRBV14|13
CASSPFSGGEQFF
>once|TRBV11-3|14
CASSSGQVGFGYTF
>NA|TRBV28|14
CASSPTGLNTEAFF
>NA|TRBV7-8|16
CASSFPTGVGNTEAFF
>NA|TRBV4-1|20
CASSLILGLAGGSYQETQYF